Listed here are 14 T cell receptor beta chains from one sample, sequenced in a study of Tregs in tolerant kidney transplant recipients. Profiled with immunoSEQ multiplex PCR; TCRdb holds only in-frame clones, not every one. This table holds more than 75,000 clones, approximately 94% found once. This material consisted of CD4+ T cells from blood, taken before the transplant. The source is a human donor who received a combined kidney and bone marrow transplant.

The V and J genes are TRBV18 and TRBJ1-1; 7 bases match TRBD1. Germline assignment: CDR1 KGHSH and CDR2 LQKENI. The J segment lost 9 bases and the V segment lost 5 bases, leaving 9 bases of the junction unmatched. The CDR3 contains 13 residues. CDR3 in amino acids: CASSSGTADKAFF. The CDR3 DNA reads as TGTGCCAGCTCATCCGGGACAGCTGATAAAGCTTTCTTT.

The CDR3 DNA sequence: TGTGCCATTCGGGACAGTACTAGCACAGATACGCAGTATTTT. This translates into CAIRDSTSTDTQYF. V is TRBV10-3 and J is TRBJ2-3, with 7 positions matching TRBD1. CDR1 is ENHRY and CDR2 is SYGVKD in the germline V gene. Trimming removed 9 bases from V and 0 bases from J; junction bases left unmatched: 6. The CDR3 extends over 14 amino acids.

In its sample, this clone was seen a few times. The chain couples TRBV21-1 to TRBJ2-3; the table gives TRBD2 as D, unverified against the DNA. TRBV21-1 is classified as a pseudogene. The CDR3 is 16 residues long. The CDR3 nucleotides are TGTGCCAGCAGCAAACGGGGCGGGGCTAGCACAGATACGCAGTATTTT. This sequence encodes CASSKRGGASTDTQYF.

The rearrangement uses TRBV11-3 and TRBJ2-7; TRBD1 aligns across 7 bases. Germline V gives CDR1 SGHNT, CDR2 YENEEA. The CDR3 contains 16 residues. The junction had 6 bases not matched to a gene; V was cut back by 1 base and J by 0 bases. DNA of the CDR3: TGTGCCAGCAGCTTAGGGGGACAGATAAGCTCCTACGAGCAGTACTTC. The encoded protein is CASSLGGQISSYEQYF.

V gene TRBV7-2 combines with J gene TRBJ2-5, with 8 bases lining up with TRBD2. The CDR3 loop spans 16 amino acids. V shed 0 bases, J shed 5 bases, and the junction held 8 bases outside the gene matches. Germline lookup yields CDR1 SGHTA and CDR2 FQGNSA. The chain's CDR3 is CASSLALAGGSETQYF. The CDR3 DNA follows: TGTGCCAGCAGCTTAGCGCTGGCGGGGGGCAGCGAGACCCAGTACTTC.

This chain links TRBV4-3 with TRBJ2-5; 9 positions match TRBD2. This CDR3 spans 19 amino acids. Germline loops: CDR1 LGHNA, CDR2 YSLEER. With 1 base clipped from V and 2 bases from J, the junction kept 14 bases outside the gene matches. The CDR3 spells CASSQVVGRSGGSQETQYF. CDR3 DNA: TGCGCCAGCAGCCAAGTTGTAGGTCGGAGCGGGGGGTCACAAGAGACCCAGTACTTC.

The CDR3 reads CASSNYWDRVAEAFF. CDR3 sequence (DNA): TGTGCCAGCAGCAACTATTGGGACAGGGTCGCTGAAGCTTTCTTT. This chain connects TRBV5-4 to TRBJ1-1; 9 nucleotides agree with TRBD1. Trimming cost V 4 bases and J 6 bases; bases outside gene matches: 10. The CDR3 runs to 15 residues. Germline V gene lookup returns CDR1 SGHNT and CDR2 YYREEE (reference sequence).

The table lists this clone with a count of one. CDR3 bases: TGTGCCAGCAGCTTAACGTCAGGGTCTGGAAACACCATATATTTT. Its translation: CASSLTSGSGNTIYF. J is TRBJ1-3 and V is TRBV7-3; maybe TRBD1 (5 bases). The CDR3 has 15 amino acids. V was shortened by 0 bases and J by 1 base, with 7 bases between the two germline ends. Germline V CDR1 and CDR2: SGHTA, FQGTGA.

The CDR3 sequence: CARGEADTQYF. The CDR3, as DNA: TGTGCCAGAGGGGAGGCAGATACGCAGTATTTT. The chain joins TRBV2 to TRBJ2-3, with D tentatively TRBD2 (6 bases). The CDR3 extends over 11 amino acids. V gave up 9 bases and J gave up 4 bases, with 8 bases separating them. CDR1 is SNHLY and CDR2 is FYNNEI in the germline V gene.

The chain combines TRBV29-1 with TRBJ1-2; TRBD1 is a possible D gene (5 bases). CDR3 size: 13 residues. Looked up from germline, CDR1 is SQVTM and CDR2 is ANQGSEA. V was pared by 2 bases and J by 4 bases, with 11 bases between. The CDR3 region is CSVEIREGYGYTF. CDR3 coding DNA: TGCAGCGTTGAAATCAGGGAGGGCTATGGCTACACCTTC.

The CDR3 region has the DNA TGTGCCAGCAGCTTAGATCCGGGACAGGCCTATGGCTACACCTTC. It specifies CASSLDPGQAYGYTF. This rearrangement joins TRBV7-3 to TRBJ1-2; TRBD1 agrees at 8 bases. The CDR3 sequence is 15 residues long. J was trimmed by 4 bases and V by 2 bases; bases with no gene match: 6. Germline assignment: CDR1 SGHTA and CDR2 FQGTGA.

The rearrangement joins TRBV20-1 to TRBJ2-7, with TRBD2 identical over 7 bases. This CDR3 spans 11 amino acids. CDR1 and CDR2 (germline): DFQATT, SNEGSKA (reference sequence). CDR3 protein: CSGGGYYEQYF. Here the CDR3 DNA reads TGCAGCGGGGGAGGGTACTACGAGCAGTACTTC.

The V and J genes are TRBV15 and TRBJ2-7; 10 bases align to TRBD1. The trim removed 0 bases at V and 3 bases at J, leaving 5 bases unmatched. Germline loops: CDR1 LNHNV, CDR2 YYDKDF (reference sequence). The CDR3 runs 16 residues. The CDR3 bases are TGTGCCACCAGCAGAGAAGACAGGGGGCCACTCTACGAGCAGTACTTC. It translates to CATSREDRGPLYEQYF.

The chain employs TRBV29-1 and TRBJ2-5; D may be TRBD1 (5 bases). This CDR3 is 12 amino acids long. V was cut by 2 bases and J by 7 bases, with 11 bases left in between. Germline loops: CDR1 SQVTM, CDR2 ANQGSEA. CDR3 bases: TGCAGCGTTGAAACCTCTCAGGGGACCCAGTACTTC. This encodes CSVETSQGTQYF. Looking up the rest from reference TRBV29-1 and TRBJ2-5 gives the full variable domain: SAVISQKPSRDICQRGTSLTIQCQVDSQVTMMFWYRQQPGQSLTLIATANQGSEATYESGFVIDKFPISRPNLTFSTLTVSNMSPEDSSIYLCSVETSQGTQYFGPGTRLLVL.